These 17 T cell receptor beta chains were all obtained from the same sample, sequenced in a study of shared clonotypes between healthy human individuals (TCRdb year 2020). Receptors were amplified or captured by the immunoSEQ multiplex PCR assay. TCRdb's version of the immuneACCESS table is confined to in-frame rearrangements and falls short of the full clone set. An unresolved V gene accounts for under half of the shortfall where checked; the remainder is of unknown origin. The table for this sample lists hundreds of thousands of clones; roughly 72% of them were counted only once. The top ten constitute around 12% of the sample. The sample comprised PBMCs. The receptor set was obtained from a woman aged 40-49 years in good health. Some clones in this sample may be carry-over from other donors' samples.

Here the CDR3 reads CASLASGRESTDTQYF. For the CDR3, the DNA is TGTGCCAGCTTGGCTAGCGGGAGGGAGAGCACAGATACGCAGTATTTT. This chain uses TRBV11-2 with TRBJ2-3, with 12 positions matching TRBD2. The germline CDR1 and CDR2 sequences are SGHAT and FQNNGV. There are 16 residues in the CDR3. J lost 0 bases, V lost 8 bases, and 6 bases had no gene match. Filled out from reference TRBV11-2 and TRBJ2-3, the complete variable domain reads EAGVAQSPRYKIIEKRQSVAFWCNPISGHATLYWYQQILGQGPKLLIQFQNNGVVDDSQLPKDRFSAERLKGVDSTLKIQPAKLEDSAVYLCASLASGRESTDTQYFGPGTRLTVL.

Remarks on this clone: Other DNA sequences in this sample translate to the same CDR3. The chain couples TRBV7-9 to TRBJ1-2; 10 nucleotides align to TRBD1. The V segment lost 5 bases and the J segment 5 bases; nucleotides outside the gene matches: 5. The CDR3 totals 14 residues. CDR1 is SEHNR and CDR2 is FQNEAQ in the germline V gene (reference sequence). CDR3 nucleotides: TGTGCCAGCAGCCTTCTGGACAGGGGGTATGGCTACACCTTC. Translation gives CASSLLDRGYGYTF.

Details on this clone: A clone one base away is much larger, so this may be a read error. The chain is built from TRBV7-8 and TRBJ1-2; D not resolved. CDR3 length: 13 residues. Germline assignment: CDR1 SGHVS and CDR2 FQNEAQ. The V and J ends lost 1 base and 8 bases respectively, with 11 bases between them. The CDR3 loop reads CASSLGSEDGYTF. In nucleotides, the CDR3 is TGTGCCAGCAGCTTAGGGTCCGAGGACGGCTACACCTTC.

This clone showed up just once. This chain links TRBV7-9 with TRBJ2-3; weak D call: TRBD2 (5 bases). The V and J ends lost 0 bases and 4 bases respectively, with 14 bases between them. This CDR3 is built from 16 residues. Germline loops: CDR1 SEHNR, CDR2 FQNEAQ (reference sequence). This CDR3 is CASSLAGSGNADTQYF. CDR3 sequence (DNA): TGTGCCAGCAGCTTAGCGGGGTCGGGAAACGCAGATACGCAGTATTTT.

CDR3 amino acids: CASRQRDTPYEQYF. CDR3 nucleotides: TGTGCCAGCAGGCAACGGGACACCCCCTACGAGCAGTACTTC. This chain links TRBV28 with TRBJ2-7, with D perhaps matching TRBD1 (6 bases). This CDR3 region has 14 residues. Germline V gene data show CDR1 as MDHEN and CDR2 as SYDVKM. Between the trimmed V and J ends, which lost 6 bases and 2 bases, there was a span of 14 bases.

This sequence joins TRBV10-1 and TRBJ2-7; TRBD2 might be the D (6 bases). V lost 0 bases to trimming and J lost 3 bases, with 9 bases between them. This CDR3 is 14 amino acids long. CDR1 WNHNN and CDR2 SYGVQD come from the germline V gene (reference sequence). The CDR3 loop reads CASSESGTGYEQYF. The CDR3 DNA sequence: TGCGCCAGCAGTGAGTCAGGGACTGGCTACGAGCAGTACTTC.

The J gene is TRBJ2-5, the V gene TRBV5-1; 7 positions match TRBD2. The CDR3 has 15 residues. Germline lookup yields CDR1 SGHRS and CDR2 YFSETQ. The V gene end was trimmed by 4 bases and the J gene end by 5 bases; junction bases not matched to a gene: 11. CDR3: CASSLRTGGGETQYF. The CDR3 DNA follows: TGCGCCAGCAGCCTAAGGACGGGAGGTGGGGAGACCCAGTACTTC.

V usage is TRBV5-1 and J usage is TRBJ2-5; D gene unclear. CDR3 length equals 14 residues. Trimming shortened V by 0 bases and J by 0 bases, and 6 bases separated the two germline ends. Germline values: CDR1 SGHRS, CDR2 YFSETQ. CDR3 sequence: CASSLVSNQETQYF. Here the CDR3 DNA reads TGCGCCAGCAGCTTGGTCTCAAACCAAGAGACCCAGTACTTC.

This clone has just a few counts. This sample includes further DNA sequences coding for the same CDR3. The V gene is TRBV5-1, the J gene TRBJ1-1, with TRBD1 as a possible D gene (5 bases). The V gene lost 5 bases and the J gene lost 1 base, with 9 bases spanning the gap. CDR3 size: 13 residues. Per germline, CDR1 SGHRS and CDR2 YFSETQ. In DNA, the CDR3 is TGCGCCAGCAGTTGGGACGGGAACACTGAAGCTTTCTTT. This codes for CASSWDGNTEAFF.

Remarks on this clone: A far larger clone is a single base away, which makes a read error likely. J is TRBJ1-1 and V is TRBV15; D not certain. Germline CDR1 reads LNHNV; CDR2 reads YYDKDF (reference sequence). CDR3 size: 12 residues. V shed 4 bases and J shed 4 bases, with 7 bases lying between them. The chain's CDR3 is CATSKGCTEAFF. CDR3 sequence (DNA): TGTGCCACCAGCAAGGGATGCACTGAAGCTTTCTTT.

This chain joins TRBV4-3 and TRBJ2-7; tentatively, D is TRBD1 (9 bases). The V gene lost 4 bases and the J gene lost 2 bases, with 15 bases spanning the gap. CDR1 LGHNA and CDR2 YSLEER come from the germline V gene. CDR3 size: 15 residues. The CDR3 DNA follows: TGCGCCAGCAGCCTAGCGGGACAGGGCCCCTACGAGCAGTACTTC. This codes for CASSLAGQGPYEQYF.

The chain couples TRBV4-3 to TRBJ2-7, with 13 bases matching TRBD2. With 1 base clipped from V and 0 bases from J, the junction kept 0 bases outside the gene matches. This CDR3 contains 16 residues. In germline, CDR1 is LGHNA, CDR2 YSLEER. CDR3 sequence: CASSQGTSGGSYEQYF. As DNA, the CDR3 is TGCGCCAGCAGCCAAGGGACTAGCGGGGGCTCCTACGAGCAGTACTTC.

The rearrangement uses TRBV5-4 and TRBJ2-1, with D perhaps matching TRBD2 (5 bases). Germline V gene sequence: CDR1 SGHNT, CDR2 YYREEE (reference sequence). This CDR3 has 15 amino acids. V lost 5 bases and J 0 bases, leaving 12 bases between the germline ends. The CDR3 coding sequence is TGTGCCAGCAGGGAGGACCTTAGCTCCTACAATGAGCAGTTCTTC. Translating gives CASREDLSSYNEQFF.

V and J are TRBV2 and TRBJ2-5; no definite D call. The end of the DNA is better explained by TRBJ2-7, so the J call may be wrong. CDR3 length: 13 residues. CDR1 and CDR2 (germline): SNHLY, FYNNEI. The CDR3 DNA sequence: TGTGCCAGCAGGCTACCGCAACCGTACGAGCAGTACTTC. This translates into CASRLPQPYEQYF.

The rearrangement uses TRBV18 and TRBJ2-3, with 14 bases matching TRBD2. The germline gives CDR1 KGHSH, CDR2 LQKENI. The CDR3 has 15 residues. V lost 5 bases and J lost 6; bases outside the gene matches: 4. The CDR3 DNA sequence: TGTGCCAGCTCAGAGGGACTAGCGGGAGTTGATACGCAGTATTTT. As protein: CASSEGLAGVDTQYF.

This clone was counted a single time. V is TRBV20-1 and J is TRBJ2-7; no definite D call. This CDR3 region has 11 residues. In germline, CDR1 is DFQATT, CDR2 SNEGSKA (reference sequence). Trimming took off 6 bases at V and 3 bases at J, with 9 bases between the two ends. The CDR3 region is CSAGRLYEQYF. The CDR3 DNA follows: TGCAGTGCAGGCCGGCTCTACGAGCAGTACTTC.

In DNA form, the CDR3 reads TGTGCCAGCAGACAACCGGGACAGGGGGCTGCCGAGCAGTACTTC. Protein: CASRQPGQGAAEQYF. The gene calls are TRBV7-8 and TRBJ2-7, with 12 positions matching TRBD1. This CDR3 is 15 amino acids long. Unmatched junction bases numbered 9, after V lost 6 bases and J lost 6 bases. The germline CDR1 and CDR2 sequences are SGHVS and FQNEAQ.